The present TCR beta chain was sequenced within a study of blood T cells in healthy people across ages (dated by TCRdb to 2013 to 2016). Study-level background: In model experiments, template switching captured roughly one uniquely barcoded TCR beta cDNA molecule for every two T cells. The study analyzed two additional independent replicas of 1 million unique cDNA reads from the same blood draw for two donors, one aged 18 to 29 and one aged 80 or older. The donors were split into four age groups: young (average 16 years), middle-aged (roughly 39), aged (roughly 65) and long-lived (roughly 88). To avoid experimental bias, donors of different ages were distributed randomly across sequencing lanes. Using deep sequencing normalized with unique cDNA molecular identifiers, the study measured how TCR beta repertoire diversity changes with age. Beyond this particular receptor, the publication reports: Total diversity estimates from one million sequenced T cells were considered lower bounds and underestimates. Because profiling used bulk unsorted PBMCs, naive and antigen-experienced compartments could not be compared conclusively. Donor CMV infection status was unknown, potentially confounding age-related changes in expanded clonotypes. There was a strong correlation between observed TCR beta diversity and the percentage of naive T cells measured by flow cytometry. Observed TCR beta diversity per million T cells fell roughly linearly with age, and a significant reduction was already apparent by age roughly 41. Compared with the aged group, the long-lived group had more naive CD4+ T cells, fewer expanded clones and increased TCR diversity, suggesting age selection.

Systemically healthy Caucasian individuals from Russia, 39 in total and aged about 6 to 95 years, were included as donors. Each donor gave ten milliliters of peripheral blood, drawn into EDTA-treated Vacutainer tubes. Ficoll-Paque density-gradient centrifugation was used to isolate PBMCs, with at least 6.5 million obtained per sample. Trizol reagent was used to extract total RNA from the PBMCs, yielding at least 5 micrograms per sample. Naive CD45RAhigh/CD27high T cell percentages were measured by flow cytometry on a PBMC aliquot from every donor. The library was produced with 5' RACE. These reads were obtained on an Illumina HiSeq 2500. A second roughly 7 to 11 cycle PCR used a sample-barcoded 5' primer and a J-beta primer mix. Each TCR beta cDNA molecule received a unique molecular identifier from a template-switch 5' adaptor carrying 12 random nucleotides. Each sample yielded at least 2.5 million CDR3-containing paired-end reads. All of the RNA was converted into first-strand cDNA using the Mint cDNA synthesis kit, with a TRBC-specific oligonucleotide serving as the primer. After uracil-DNA glycosylase treatment, a first 18-cycle PCR used universal primers M1SS and BC2_uni_R on all cDNA. The authors' pipeline ran thus. For normalization, 1 million high-quality reads were randomly selected from each sample, with every read carrying a distinct molecular identifier. Instead of being binned into consensus sequences, reads that shared molecular identifiers were thrown out. CDR3 identification, clonotype clustering and error correction used MiTCR with a Q25 quality threshold and the strictest error-elimination algorithm. A nonparametric unseen species model using Euler transformation provided a lower-bound estimate of total TCR beta diversity. TCRdb reworked the public reads: Q25 trimming with fastp, MiXCR clone assembly, productive beta chains retained. Rows with a matching CDR3 protein are joined into one entry that keeps the most common DNA and genes. The V and J calls, along with clone size, are taken from TCRdb and not from the paper's own processing. The sample records 780,000 or so distinct CDR3 sequences, roughly 56% of which are singletons. 20% to 30% of the sample rests with the top ten.

V lost 4 bases and J lost 3 bases; the stretch between them is 1 base long. There are 10 amino acids in the CDR3, from cysteine to phenylalanine inclusive. Only the CDR3 DNA stays, 30 bases, in frame from base 1. Looking up the germline V gene yields CDR1 SGHRS and CDR2 YFSETQ. In regard to this clonotype: The specificity of this receptor is unknown. No base quality information exists; no much larger clone differs at one position.

The clonotype originates from a man between 35 and 55 years old in good health. Sequenced sample: blood. The rearrangement joined TRBV5-1 to TRBJ1-1, with the D gene not clear enough to name. CDR3 region: CASSHTEAFF. The DNA sequence is given as TGCGCCAGCAGCCACACTGAAGCTTTCTTT.